This TCR beta chain was recorded in a study of CD8 T cells in ankylosing spondylitis. The CDR3 consists of 15 residues. The germline gives CDR1 LGHDT, CDR2 YNNKEL (reference sequence). Trimming cost V 0 bases and J 2 bases, with 8 bases left between them. Notes on the study in general: In peripheral blood, disease-linked CD8+ clones occurred at relatively low frequencies. In ankylosing spondylitis patients, matched synovial fluid reportedly showed significant enrichment of disease-linked clones. Blood from ankylosing spondylitis patients appeared to carry a characteristic eight-variant TCR beta motif.

A quantitative 5'-RACE method, one with molecular barcodes, was used to make TCR beta libraries. A single record per CDR3 protein comes from TCRdb applying MiXCR to the 5' RACE reads. The data hold a few hundred thousand distinct CDR3 sequences, with 15% to 20% observed a single time. A few counts support this clonotype. The antigen remains unidentified. This TCR was sampled from a male donor with ankylosing spondylitis or in good health (not recorded which). Sequencing used blood, either unsorted or a sorted T cell fraction (not recorded which). The rearrangement joins TRBV3-1 to TRBJ1-3; D unclear. The CDR3 spells CASSQDRTAGNTIYF. In DNA, the CDR3 is TGTGCCAGCAGCCAAGATCGCACGGCTGGAAACACCATATATTTT.